The T cell receptor beta chain described here comes from a study of OX40 agonist ivuxolimab in advanced cancers. Concerning the study at large: Ivuxolimab was a fully human IgG2 agonistic monoclonal antibody targeting the costimulatory receptor OX40 (CD134). Intravenous ivuxolimab was administered to patients every 2 weeks at six dose levels: 0.01, 0.1, 0.3, 1.5, 3 and 10 mg/kg. Among the roughly 52 dose-escalation patients, about 20 had hepatocellular carcinoma, approximately 15 melanoma, 9 renal cell carcinoma and 9 head and neck cancer. The dose-escalation cohort was roughly 80% male with a mean age of roughly 60 years, ranging from roughly 23 to 80. Prior anti-PD-1, anti-PD-L1 or anti-CTLA-4 therapy was permitted, and checkpoint inhibitors had been received by 40% to 50% of dose-escalation patients. Three dose-escalation patients achieved partial responses, one with hepatocellular carcinoma and two with cutaneous melanoma. Peripheral TCRbeta sequencing aimed to test whether ivuxolimab altered TCR sequence diversity and caused clonal T-cell expansion. The paper covers the monotherapy dose-escalation part of the phase I ivuxolimab trial, which included N ≈ 50 patients.

For sequencing of the TCRbeta CDR3 region, genomic DNA was extracted from the sorted cells. The immunoSEQ Assay was used for sequencing of TCRbeta CDR3 regions. TCRdb stores this immuneACCESS table with in-frame sequences only. Part of the clones is absent; in the studies checked, under half of the shortfall reflects unresolved V genes, and no reason is known for the rest. Within this sample are tens of thousands of clones, with over 60% of them counted one time only. Over 15% of the sample is taken by the ten largest. The trial excluded patients who had a history of autoimmune disease or who were on systemic immunosuppression. Peripheral blood for TCR sequencing was drawn from every dose cohort at baseline, at cycle 4 day 1 and at cycle 7 day 1. Samples came from an open-label, multicenter, first-in-human phase I dose-escalation trial of ivuxolimab. Adults with locally advanced or metastatic melanoma, renal cell carcinoma, hepatocellular carcinoma or head and neck squamous cell carcinoma were enrolled in the trial. Before TCR sequencing, CD4+ T cells and CD8+ T cells were sorted from peripheral blood as separate populations.

Trimming removed 5 bases from V and 4 bases from J, leaving 10 bases between the germline ends. CDR1 is given as LNHDA and CDR2 as SQIVND, both from the germline V gene (reference sequence). The CDR3 starts with the cysteine, ends with the phenylalanine, and has 13 residues. Of the read, only the CDR3 DNA is kept; its 39 bases are in frame from base 1. Paper-wide results and their limitations: Low levels of normalized T-cell clonal expansion were also seen in some nonresponding patients. The antigen specificity of the clonally expanded peripheral T cells was not determined. Partial responders in the 0.1-3.0 mg/kg groups had among the lowest normalized peripheral clonal expansion, especially among CD8+ T cells. At doses of 0.1 to 3.0 mg/kg, clonal expansion of both CD4+ and CD8+ T cells in blood was seen between baseline and week 6. After ivuxolimab, expanded clones were on average more numerous among CD8+ T cells than among CD4+ T cells.

Regarding this clone: Its antigen is still unknown. No base quality information exists; no much larger clone differs at one position.

The source of this sequence is an adult with an advanced solid tumor such as melanoma, head and neck, liver or kidney cancer. The specimen was CD4+ or CD8+ T cells sorted from blood, collected in a trial of the OX40 agonist ivuxolimab. The chain is assembled from TRBV19 and TRBJ2-3, with no confident D gene call. The CDR3 loop reads CASSQNSPDTQYF. The sequence in DNA is TGTGCCAGTAGTCAAAACAGTCCAGATACGCAGTATTTT.